The entry below describes one TCR beta chain. Its target is unknown. The data stem from a study of cytomegalovirus exposure and HLA in healthy donors. The J segment lost 7 bases and the V segment lost 4 bases, leaving 10 bases of the junction unmatched. Germline CDR1 MNHNS, CDR2 SASEGT. CDR3 size: 15 residues. With 60 Vbeta and 13 Jbeta primers, the PCR was carried out. Assay used: immunoSEQ multiplex PCR; TCRdb lists only in-frame clones, some missing. This sample has 130,000 or so clones, with over 65% found just once. Whole-study results and caveats: As immune exposure information, only CMV serostatus was available. Roughly uniform depth of sequencing across donors was assumed in presence/absence analyses. In a later analysis, TCR beta V- and J-gene trimming showed a link to a missense DCLRE1C variant. Relative to equally common others, HLA-associated TCR beta chains showed greater clonal expansion in a later analysis.

V and J are TRBV6-1 and TRBJ2-1; 7 positions match TRBD1. Sequences were obtained from PBMCs. The receptor was isolated from a man aged 25 to 45 in good health and CMV-seronegative. The DNA for the CDR3 is TGTGCCAGCAGTGGCGACAGGGTCCCTCTAAATGAGCAGTTCTTC. Its protein is CASSGDRVPLNEQFF.